This T cell receptor (beta chain) emerged from a study of vaccination and CD4 T cells after COVID-19. A word on this clonotype: The antigen is unknown. The junction does not match germline at one end; this may be a read error.

Treatment defined: roughly nine-day PBMC culture with coronavirus spike peptide pools or control peptides (ViraFEST assay). ViraFEST grew antigen-specific T cells using peptide pools, then sequenced TCRs. The CDR3 has 16 residues. Germline V CDR1 and CDR2: MNHNS, SASEGT. The Oncomine TCR Beta short-read assay sequenced DNA from cultured CD4+ T cells. TCRdb re-analysed the PCR reads in MiXCR, keeping a single row per CDR3 protein. The sample holds roughly 14,000 distinct CDR3 sequences; roughly two fifths are singletons and the top ten take more than 8%. The gene calls are TRBV6-1 and TRBJ2-5; TRBD1 is a possible D gene (5 bases). The receptor comes from a human donor who had recovered from COVID-19. Sequencing was performed on CD4+ T cells from blood, cultured in vitro. This CDR3 is CASIEWFSQGSETQYF. CDR3 sequence (DNA): TGTGCCAGCATTGAATGGTTTTCTCAGGGTTCTGAGACCCAGTACTTC.